The 4 T cell receptor beta chains presented below share a single source sample, sequenced in a study of T-cell reconstitution after alpha-beta-depleted transplantation in children. A library of TCRbeta sequences, prepared with unique molecular identifiers, was generated. One entry per CDR3 protein, called by TCRdb with MiXCR from the PCR reads. The sample has 250,000 to 300,000 distinct CDR3 sequences; 9.9% are singletons. The sample here was PBMCs from the stem cell graft donor, taken from the stem cell graft. Every receptor here comes from a human donor who donated a stem cell graft to a child with SCID.

In its sample, this clonotype was seen once. CDR3 DNA: TGTGCCAGCCATAGCGGTAGGTGGAATGAGCAGTTCTTC. This encodes CASHSGRWNEQFF. This sequence joins TRBV6-2 or TRBV6-3 and TRBJ2-1; D is perhaps TRBD2 (6 bases). Germline values: CDR1 MNHEY, CDR2 SVGEGT. With 8 bases removed from V and 7 bases from J, the gap between germline ends came to 15 bases. The CDR3 spans 13 residues.

This clonotype has just a few counts. The genes are TRBV18 and TRBJ2-5, with TRBD1 matching over 7 bases. CDR3 length equals 13 residues. The ends lost 1 base at V and 5 bases at J; junction bases unmatched: 1. The germline V gene has CDR1 KGHSH and CDR2 LQKENI. The CDR3 region has the DNA TGTGCCAGCTCACCACAACAGGGGGAGACCCAGTACTTC. The encoded protein is CASSPQQGETQYF.

This clonotype appeared a few times. This sequence joins TRBV5-1 and TRBJ2-4; TRBD1 matches 11 bases. Germline trimming cut 5 bases from V and 6 bases from J; bases unmatched to any gene: 10. The CDR3 length is 16 residues. Germline CDR1 and CDR2: SGHRS and YFSETQ. In nucleotides, the CDR3 is TGCGCCAGCAGATCTGGACAGGGGGCTTATGGAAACATTCAGTACTTC. Its protein is CASRSGQGAYGNIQYF.

This clonotype came up a few times. This chain links TRBV18 with TRBJ2-7, with D unclear. Trimming stripped 2 bases from V and 3 bases from J, with 5 bases between. The CDR3 totals 12 residues. Germline V gene sequence: CDR1 KGHSH, CDR2 LQKENI. The CDR3 coding sequence is TGTGCCAGCTCACCAACAGTCTACGAGCAGTACTTC. Translating it yields CASSPTVYEQYF.